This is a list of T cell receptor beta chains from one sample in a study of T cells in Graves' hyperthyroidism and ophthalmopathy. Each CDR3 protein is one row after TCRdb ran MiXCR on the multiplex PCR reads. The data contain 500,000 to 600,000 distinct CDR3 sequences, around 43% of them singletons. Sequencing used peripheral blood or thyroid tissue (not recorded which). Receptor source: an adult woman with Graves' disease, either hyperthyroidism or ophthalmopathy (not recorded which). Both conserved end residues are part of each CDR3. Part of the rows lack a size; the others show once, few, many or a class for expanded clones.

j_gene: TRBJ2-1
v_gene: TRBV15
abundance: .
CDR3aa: CATSVGLAANEQFF

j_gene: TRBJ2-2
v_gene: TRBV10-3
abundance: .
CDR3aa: CAIKPEASGSWNTGELFF

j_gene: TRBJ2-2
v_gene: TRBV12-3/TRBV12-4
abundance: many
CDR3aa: CASSYVEVGELFF

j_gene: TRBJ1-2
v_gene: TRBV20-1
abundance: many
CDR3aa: CSARNRGQGENGYTF

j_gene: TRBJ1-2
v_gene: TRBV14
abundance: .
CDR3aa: CASSRLGPLGYTF

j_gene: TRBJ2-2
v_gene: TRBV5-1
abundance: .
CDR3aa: CASSLQGGTGELFF

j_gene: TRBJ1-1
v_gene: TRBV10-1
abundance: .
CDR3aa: CASSDTRALKLGTEAFF

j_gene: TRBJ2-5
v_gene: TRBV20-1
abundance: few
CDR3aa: CSARIGTQYF

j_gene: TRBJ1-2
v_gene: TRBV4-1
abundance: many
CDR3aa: CASSTGANGGYTF

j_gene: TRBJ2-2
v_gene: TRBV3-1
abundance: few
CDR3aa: CASSQRQGVTGELFF

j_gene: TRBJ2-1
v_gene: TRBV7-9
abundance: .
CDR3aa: CASSPGQGYSNEQFF

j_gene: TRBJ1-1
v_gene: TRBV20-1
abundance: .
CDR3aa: CSASGLFKNTEAFF

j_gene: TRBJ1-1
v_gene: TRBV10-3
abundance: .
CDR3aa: CATLIPGGTGNTEAFF

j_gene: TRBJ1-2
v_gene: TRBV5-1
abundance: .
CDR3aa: CASSLDWTGANGYTF

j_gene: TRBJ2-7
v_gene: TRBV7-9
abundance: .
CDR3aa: CASSDSRSYEQYF

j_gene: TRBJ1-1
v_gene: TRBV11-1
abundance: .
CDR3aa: CASNPTGGLSTEAFF

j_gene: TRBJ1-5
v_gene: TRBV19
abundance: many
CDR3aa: CASSIGLFNQPQHF

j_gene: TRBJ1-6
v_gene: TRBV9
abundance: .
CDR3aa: CASSVGGGMRSPLHF

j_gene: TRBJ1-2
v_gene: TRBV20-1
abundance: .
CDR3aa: CSAEGIGRDKIRTPNYGYTF

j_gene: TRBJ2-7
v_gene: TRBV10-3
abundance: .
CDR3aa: CAISDTETYEQYF

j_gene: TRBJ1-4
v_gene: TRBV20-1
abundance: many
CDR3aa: CSARVEGRVNEKLFF

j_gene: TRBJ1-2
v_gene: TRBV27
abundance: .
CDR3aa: CASSPGYGNYGYTF

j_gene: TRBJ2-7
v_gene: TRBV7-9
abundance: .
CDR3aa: CASSPPDRPSYGQYF

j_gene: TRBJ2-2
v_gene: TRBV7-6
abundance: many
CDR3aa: CASSLGFLAGGSGELFF

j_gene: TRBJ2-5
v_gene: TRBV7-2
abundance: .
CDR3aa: CASSYRRIQEAQYF

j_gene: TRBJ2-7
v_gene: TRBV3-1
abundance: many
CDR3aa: CASSSTAVVGYEQYF

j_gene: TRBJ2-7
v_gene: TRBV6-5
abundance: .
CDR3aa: CASSYLSPPGDRPYEQYF

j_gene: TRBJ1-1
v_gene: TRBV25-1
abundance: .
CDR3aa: CASLPGIGTSLAAFF

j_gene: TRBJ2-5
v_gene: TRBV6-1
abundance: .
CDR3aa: CASSKGGKTQYF

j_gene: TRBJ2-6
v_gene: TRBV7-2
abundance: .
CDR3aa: CASSSRQGSGANVLTF